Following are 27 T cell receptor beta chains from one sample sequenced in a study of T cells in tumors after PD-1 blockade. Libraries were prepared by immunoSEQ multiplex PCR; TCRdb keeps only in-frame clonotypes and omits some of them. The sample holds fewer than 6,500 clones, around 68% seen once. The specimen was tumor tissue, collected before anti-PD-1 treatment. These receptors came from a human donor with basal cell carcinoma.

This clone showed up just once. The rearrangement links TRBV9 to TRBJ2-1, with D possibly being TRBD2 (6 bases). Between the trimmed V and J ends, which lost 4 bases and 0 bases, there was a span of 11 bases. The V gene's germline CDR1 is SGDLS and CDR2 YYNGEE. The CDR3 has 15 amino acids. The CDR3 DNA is TGTGCCAGCAGCCCCCGGGGGAGCTCCTACAATGAGCAGTTCTTC. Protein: CASSPRGSSYNEQFF.

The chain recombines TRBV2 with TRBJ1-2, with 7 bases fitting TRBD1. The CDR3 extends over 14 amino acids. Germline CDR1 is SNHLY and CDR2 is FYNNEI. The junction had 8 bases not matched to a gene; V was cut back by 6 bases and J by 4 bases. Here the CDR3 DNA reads TGTGCCAGCAGATACCGACAGGGACTCTATGGCTACACCTTC. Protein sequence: CASRYRQGLYGYTF.

This chain's CDR3 is CASSGDRGSHYEQYF. CDR3 in DNA: TGTGCCAGCAGCGGCGACAGGGGGTCGCACTACGAGCAGTACTTC. The rearrangement links TRBV5-5 to TRBJ2-7; the match to TRBD1 covers 9 bases. The CDR3 length is 15 residues. Trimming removed 4 bases from V and 3 bases from J; junction bases left unmatched: 8. Germline CDR1 is SGHKS and CDR2 is YYEKEE (reference sequence).

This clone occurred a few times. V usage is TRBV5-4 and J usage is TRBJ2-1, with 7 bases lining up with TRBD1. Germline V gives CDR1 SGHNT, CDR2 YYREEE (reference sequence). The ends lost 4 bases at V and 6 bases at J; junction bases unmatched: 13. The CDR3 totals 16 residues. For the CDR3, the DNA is TGTGCCAGCAGCACTAAGACAGGGTTGGGCGGCAATGAGCAGTTCTTC. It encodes CASSTKTGLGGNEQFF.

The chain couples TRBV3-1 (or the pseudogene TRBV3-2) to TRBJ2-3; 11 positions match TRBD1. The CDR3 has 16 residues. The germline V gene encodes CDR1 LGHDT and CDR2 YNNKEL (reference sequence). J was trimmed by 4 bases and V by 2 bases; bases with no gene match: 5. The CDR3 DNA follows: TGTGCCAGCAGCCAACGGACAGGGGGCGAGTCAGATACGCAGTATTTT. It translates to CASSQRTGGESDTQYF.

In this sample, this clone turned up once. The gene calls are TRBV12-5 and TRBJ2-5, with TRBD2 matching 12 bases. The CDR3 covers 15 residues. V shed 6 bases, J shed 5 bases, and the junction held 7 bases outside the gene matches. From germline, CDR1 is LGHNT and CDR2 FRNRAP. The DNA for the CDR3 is TGTGCTAGTGGCGATACAGGACTAGCGGGGGAGACCCAGTACTTC. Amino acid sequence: CASGDTGLAGETQYF.

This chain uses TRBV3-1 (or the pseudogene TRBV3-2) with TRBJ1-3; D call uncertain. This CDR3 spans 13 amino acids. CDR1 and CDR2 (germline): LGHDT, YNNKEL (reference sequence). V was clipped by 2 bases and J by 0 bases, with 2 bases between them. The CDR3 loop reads CASSQISGNTIYF. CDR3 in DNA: TGTGCCAGCAGCCAAATCTCTGGAAACACCATATATTTT.

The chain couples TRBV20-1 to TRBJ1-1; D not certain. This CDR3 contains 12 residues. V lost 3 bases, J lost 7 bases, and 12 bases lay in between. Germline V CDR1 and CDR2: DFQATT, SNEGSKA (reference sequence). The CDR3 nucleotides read TGCAGTGCTAGTCGACGGATAAGTGAAGCTTTCTTT. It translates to CSASRRISEAFF.

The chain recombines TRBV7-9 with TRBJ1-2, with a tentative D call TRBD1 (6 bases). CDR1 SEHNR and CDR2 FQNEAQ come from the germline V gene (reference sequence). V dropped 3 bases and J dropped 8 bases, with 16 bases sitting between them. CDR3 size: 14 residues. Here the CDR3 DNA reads TGTGCCAGCAGCTTTTCAGGGGTAGAATTCGGCTACACCTTC. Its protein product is CASSFSGVEFGYTF.

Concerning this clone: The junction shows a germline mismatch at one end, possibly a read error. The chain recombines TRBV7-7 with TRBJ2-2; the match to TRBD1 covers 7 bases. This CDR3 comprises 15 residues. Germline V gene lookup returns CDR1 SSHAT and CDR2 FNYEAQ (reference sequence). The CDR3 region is CASSSGTVGTGELFF. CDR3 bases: TGTGCTAGCAGCTCCGGGACAGTGGGTACCGGGGAGCTGTTTTTT.

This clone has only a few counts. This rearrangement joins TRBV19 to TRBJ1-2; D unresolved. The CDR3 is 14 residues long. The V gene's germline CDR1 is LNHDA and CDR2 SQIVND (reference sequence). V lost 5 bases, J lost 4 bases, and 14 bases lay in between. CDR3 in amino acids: CASSQQREAYGYTF. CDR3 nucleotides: TGTGCCAGTAGTCAGCAGAGGGAGGCCTATGGCTACACCTTC.

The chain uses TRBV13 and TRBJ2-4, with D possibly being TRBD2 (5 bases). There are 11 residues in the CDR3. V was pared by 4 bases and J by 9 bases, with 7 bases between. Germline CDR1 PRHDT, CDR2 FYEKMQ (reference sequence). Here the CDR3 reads CASSSEGIQYF. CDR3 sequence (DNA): TGTGCCAGCAGCTCCGAGGGCATTCAGTACTTC.

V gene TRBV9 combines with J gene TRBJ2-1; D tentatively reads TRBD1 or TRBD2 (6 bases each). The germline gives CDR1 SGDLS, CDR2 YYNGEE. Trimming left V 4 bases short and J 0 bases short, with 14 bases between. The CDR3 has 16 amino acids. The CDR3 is CASSPRGGSSYNEQFF. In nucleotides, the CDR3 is TGTGCCAGCAGCCCCCGAGGGGGGAGCTCCTACAATGAGCAGTTCTTC. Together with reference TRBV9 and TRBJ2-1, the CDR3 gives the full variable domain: DSGVTQTPKHLITATGQRVTLRCSPRSGDLSVYWYQQSLDQGLQFLIQYYNGEERAKGNILERFSAQQFPDLHSELNLSSLELGDSALYFCASSPRGGSSYNEQFFGPGTRLTVL.

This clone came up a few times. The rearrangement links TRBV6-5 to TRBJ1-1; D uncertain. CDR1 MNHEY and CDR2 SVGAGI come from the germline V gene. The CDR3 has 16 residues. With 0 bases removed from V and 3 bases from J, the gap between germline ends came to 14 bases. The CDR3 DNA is TGTGCCAGCAGTTACTCCTTCTTGTCGGAGTACACTGAAGCTTTCTTT. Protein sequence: CASSYSFLSEYTEAFF.

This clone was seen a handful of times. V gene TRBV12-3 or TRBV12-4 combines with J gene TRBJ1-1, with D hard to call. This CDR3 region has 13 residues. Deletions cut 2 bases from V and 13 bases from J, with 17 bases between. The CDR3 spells CASSLSASWDGFF. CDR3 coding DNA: TGTGCCAGCAGTTTATCAGCCTCTTGGGATGGTTTCTTT.

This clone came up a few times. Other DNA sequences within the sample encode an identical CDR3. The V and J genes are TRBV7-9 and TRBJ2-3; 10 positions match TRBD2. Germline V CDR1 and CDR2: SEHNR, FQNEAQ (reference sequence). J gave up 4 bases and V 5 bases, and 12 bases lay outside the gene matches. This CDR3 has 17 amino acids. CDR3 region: CASSPLGWSGGADTQYF. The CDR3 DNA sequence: TGTGCCAGCAGCCCCCTCGGATGGAGCGGGGGGGCAGATACGCAGTATTTT. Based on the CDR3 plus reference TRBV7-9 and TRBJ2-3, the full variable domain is DTGVSQNPRHKITKRGQNVTFRCDPISEHNRLYWYRQTLGQGPEFLTYFQNEAQLEKSRLLSDRFSAERPKGSFSTLEIQRTEQGDSAMYLCASSPLGWSGGADTQYFGPGTRLTVL.

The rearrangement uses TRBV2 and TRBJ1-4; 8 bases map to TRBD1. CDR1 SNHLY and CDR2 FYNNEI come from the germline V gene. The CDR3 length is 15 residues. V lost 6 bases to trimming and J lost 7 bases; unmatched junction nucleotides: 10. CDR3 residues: CASRGTGLSAEKLFF. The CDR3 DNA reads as TGTGCCAGCAGAGGGACAGGCCTTTCTGCTGAAAAACTGTTTTTT.

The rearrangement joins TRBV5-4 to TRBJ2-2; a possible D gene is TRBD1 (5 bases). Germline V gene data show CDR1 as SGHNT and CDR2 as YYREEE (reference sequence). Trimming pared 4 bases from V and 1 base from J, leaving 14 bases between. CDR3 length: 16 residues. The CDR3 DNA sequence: TGTGCCAGCAGCACCGACGGGCAGGGGAACACCGGGGAGCTGTTTTTT. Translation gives CASSTDGQGNTGELFF.

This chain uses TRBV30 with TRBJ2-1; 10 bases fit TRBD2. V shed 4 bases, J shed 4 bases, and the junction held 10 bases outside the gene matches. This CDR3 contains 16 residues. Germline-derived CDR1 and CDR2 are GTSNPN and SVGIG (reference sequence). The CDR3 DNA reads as TGTGCCTGGAAACTGAGCGGGGGGGCCAGGTACAATGAGCAGTTCTTC. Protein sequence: CAWKLSGGARYNEQFF.

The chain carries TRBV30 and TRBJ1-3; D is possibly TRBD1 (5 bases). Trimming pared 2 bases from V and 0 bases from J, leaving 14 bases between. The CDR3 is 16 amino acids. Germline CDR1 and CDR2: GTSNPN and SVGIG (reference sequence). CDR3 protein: CAWSLRGGFSGNTIYF. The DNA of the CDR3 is TGTGCCTGGAGTTTAAGGGGTGGGTTCTCTGGAAACACCATATATTTT.

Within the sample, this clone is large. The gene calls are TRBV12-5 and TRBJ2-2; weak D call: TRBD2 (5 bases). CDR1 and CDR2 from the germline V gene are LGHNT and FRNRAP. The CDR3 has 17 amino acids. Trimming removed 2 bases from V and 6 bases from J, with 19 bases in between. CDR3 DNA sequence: TGTGCTAGTGGTTTGCCCCCGGACTTCGTAAGAGCCGGGGAGCTGTTTTTT. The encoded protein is CASGLPPDFVRAGELFF.

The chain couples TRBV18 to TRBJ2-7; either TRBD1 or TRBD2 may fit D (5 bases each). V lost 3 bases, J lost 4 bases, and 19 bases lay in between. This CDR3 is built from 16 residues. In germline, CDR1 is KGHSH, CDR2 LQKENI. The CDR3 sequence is CASSPLRGAAGYEQYF. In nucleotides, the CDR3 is TGTGCCAGCTCACCTCTCCGAGGGGCCGCAGGGTACGAGCAGTACTTC. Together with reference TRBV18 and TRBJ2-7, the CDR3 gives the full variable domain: NAGVMQNPRHLVRRRGQEARLRCSPMKGHSHVYWYRQLPEEGLKFMVYLQKENIIDESGMPKERFSAEFPKEGPSILRIQQVVRGDSAAYFCASSPLRGAAGYEQYFGPGTRLTVT.

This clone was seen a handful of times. In DNA, the CDR3 is TGTGCCAGCAGCCGACCGGGACTAGCGGGGGGGCGAGGGAGGGATACGCAGTATTTT. Amino acids: CASSRPGLAGGRGRDTQYF. The chain links TRBV6-6 to TRBJ2-3, with 16 bases identical to TRBD2. The CDR3 runs to 19 residues. V was clipped by 6 bases and J by 6 bases; unmatched bases: 15. Germline-derived CDR1 and CDR2 are MNHNY and SVGAGI (reference sequence).

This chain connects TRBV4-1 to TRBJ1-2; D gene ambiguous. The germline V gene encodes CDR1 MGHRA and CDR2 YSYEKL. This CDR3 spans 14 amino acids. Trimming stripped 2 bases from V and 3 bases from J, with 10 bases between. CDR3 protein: CASSQQAGDYGYTF. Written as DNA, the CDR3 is TGCGCCAGCAGCCAACAGGCCGGAGACTATGGCTACACCTTC.

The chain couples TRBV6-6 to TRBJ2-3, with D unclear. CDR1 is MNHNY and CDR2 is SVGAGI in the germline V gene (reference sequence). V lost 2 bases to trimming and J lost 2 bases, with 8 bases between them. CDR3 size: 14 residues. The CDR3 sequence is CASSYLRNTDTQYF. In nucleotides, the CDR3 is TGTGCCAGCAGTTACCTGCGGAACACAGATACGCAGTATTTT.

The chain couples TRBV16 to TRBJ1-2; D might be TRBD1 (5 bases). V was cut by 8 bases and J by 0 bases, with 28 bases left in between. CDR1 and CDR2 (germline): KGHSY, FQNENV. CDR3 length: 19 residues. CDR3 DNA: TGTGCCAGCGCCCGGGGAGAGGGGACCACACATCATACTAACTATGGCTACACCTTC. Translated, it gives CASARGEGTTHHTNYGYTF. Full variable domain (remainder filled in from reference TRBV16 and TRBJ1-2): GEEVAQTPKHLVRGEGQKAKLYCAPIKGHSYVFWYQQVLKNEFKFLISFQNENVFDETGMPKERFSAKCLPNSPCSLEIQATKLEDSAVYFCASARGEGTTHHTNYGYTFGSGTRLTVV.

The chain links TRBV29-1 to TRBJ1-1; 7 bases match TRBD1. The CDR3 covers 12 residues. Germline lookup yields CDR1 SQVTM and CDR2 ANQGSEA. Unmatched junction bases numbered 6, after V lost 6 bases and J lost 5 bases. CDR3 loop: CSVGTAGTEAFF. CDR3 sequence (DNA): TGCAGCGTCGGGACAGCGGGGACTGAAGCTTTCTTT.